The rows below give T cell receptor beta chains drawn from one sample of a study of blood T cell repertoires in COVID-19. This table comes from immunoSEQ multiplex PCR, and its TCRdb copy is limited to in-frame clones, with some not included. The sample lists about 110,000 clones, 75% to 95% occurring once. The sample taken for sequencing was peripheral blood. These receptors came from a woman aged 30 to 39 with acute or convalescent COVID-19. The CDR3 runs from the conserved cysteine through the conserved F or W. D genes are given only for firm matches. Rows may omit the clone size; those that give it use once, few, many or a size class.

TRBJ2-5 TRBV4-3 TRBD2 . CASSQVWAGDEETQYF TGCGCCAGCAGCCAAGTATGGGCGGGGGATGAAGAGACCCAGTACTTC
TRBJ2-1 TRBV4-3 TRBD2 once CASSQGSSGVPSYNEQFF TGCGCCAGCAGCCAAGGATCTAGCGGGGTTCCCTCCTACAATGAGCAGTTCTTC
TRBJ2-5 TRBV11-3 . . CASSLPRISAPRTQYF TGTGCCAGCAGCCTCCCCCGAATTAGCGCCCCTAGGACCCAGTACTTC
TRBJ2-7 TRBV6-5 TRBD2 once CATKRLAGAAYEQYF TGTGCCACCAAGAGACTAGCGGGAGCGGCCTACGAGCAGTACTTC
TRBJ2-1 TRBV4-3 TRBD2 . CASSQDQSGWAGGAYNEQFF TGCGCCAGCAGCCAAGATCAATCGGGGTGGGCGGGAGGCGCATACAATGAGCAGTTCTTC
TRBJ2-1 TRBV18 TRBD1 . CASSPGTGGSYNEQFF TGTGCCAGCTCACCAGGGACAGGGGGGTCCTACAATGAGCAGTTCTTC
TRBJ2-1 TRBV6-6 TRBD2 once CASNLAGGGHNEQFF TGTGCCAGCAATTTAGCGGGGGGCGGACACAATGAGCAGTTCTTC
TRBJ2-6 TRBV12-5 TRBD2 . CASGLAGTGANVLTF TGTGCTAGTGGTTTAGCGGGGACTGGGGCCAACGTCCTGACTTTC
TRBJ2-4 TRBV7-8 TRBD1 . CASSIDRVPRHSVQYF TGTGCCAGCAGCATAGACAGGGTACCACGACATTCGGTTCAGTACTTC
TRBJ2-5 TRBV11-3 TRBD1 . CASSRGQGSWETQYF TGTGCCAGCAGCCGGGGACAGGGTTCTTGGGAGACCCAGTACTTC
TRBJ1-6 TRBV5-1 TRBD1 . CASSAQTGQGNSPLHF TGCGCCAGCAGCGCGCAAACAGGACAGGGAAATTCACCCCTCCACTTT
TRBJ1-2 TRBV28 . . CASSLGPPINNYGYTF TGTGCCAGCAGTTTGGGGCCTCCTATCAATAACTATGGCTACACCTTC
TRBJ1-1 TRBV2 TRBD1 . CASSERLDRGQSHFF TGTGCCAGCAGTGAAAGGTTGGACAGGGGGCAGTCCCATTTCTTT
TRBJ2-5 TRBV29-1 TRBD2 . CSAERLELAGGPGETQYF TGCAGCGCCGAACGACTAGAGCTAGCGGGAGGGCCAGGAGAGACCCAGTACTTC
TRBJ1-4 TRBV28 . . CASSTGLVEKLFF TGTGCCAGCAGTACAGGGTTGGTTGAAAAACTGTTTTTT
TRBJ2-1 TRBV28 TRBD2 . CASSLFGGRFFDEQFF TGTGCCAGCAGTTTATTTGGCGGGAGGTTCTTCGATGAGCAGTTCTTC
TRBJ2-1 TRBV28 . . CASSPPGLSSYNEQFF TGTGCCAGCAGTCCCCCGGGACTGTCCTCCTACAATGAGCAGTTCTTC
TRBJ1-2 TRBV30 . . CAWWRVRNNYGYTF TGTGCCTGGTGGAGGGTTCGAAATAACTATGGCTACACCTTC
TRBJ2-1 TRBV4-2 . . CASSQDSALNEQFF TGTGCCAGCAGCCAAGATAGCGCCTTAAATGAGCAGTTCTTC
TRBJ1-6 TRBV7-9 TRBD1 . CASSRDSYNSPLHF TGTGCCAGCAGCCGGGACAGTTATAATTCACCCCTCCACTTT
TRBJ2-7 TRBV13 . . CASSFRHEQYF TGTGCCAGCAGCTTCAGGCATGAGCAGTACTTC
TRBJ2-5 TRBV3-1/TRBV3-2 TRBD2 . CASSTGWRLAKQETQYF TGTGCCAGCAGCACAGGATGGCGACTAGCTAAACAAGAGACCCAGTACTTC
TRBJ2-2 TRBV9 TRBD2 . CASSVNLAGGPNTGELFF TGTGCCAGCAGCGTCAATCTAGCGGGGGGGCCGAACACCGGGGAGCTGTTTTTT
TRBJ1-4 TRBV28 TRBD1 once CASSGTGIDEKLFF TGTGCCAGCAGTGGGACAGGTATAGACGAAAAACTGTTTTTT
TRBJ1-2 TRBV5-1 TRBD1 . CASRATGGAYGYTF TGCGCCAGCAGGGCTACAGGGGGCGCCTATGGCTACACCTTC
TRBJ1-2 TRBV11-3 . . CASSLVPRLGANYGYTF TGTGCCAGCAGCTTAGTCCCTCGACTGGGAGCTAACTATGGCTACACCTTC
TRBJ1-1 TRBV24-1 . . CATSDRGSNTEAFF TGTGCCACCAGTGATCGAGGATCGAACACTGAAGCTTTCTTT
TRBJ1-4 TRBV6-1 . . CASSEPVREKLFF TGTGCCAGCAGTGAACCGGTACGGGAAAAACTGTTTTTT
TRBJ1-2 TRBV9 TRBD1 . CASSVGTGGRVYGYTF TGTGCCAGCAGCGTCGGGACAGGGGGCAGAGTCTATGGCTACACCTTC
TRBJ1-1 TRBV18 TRBD1 few CASSPQGQGAFRAFF TGTGCCAGCTCACCACAGGGACAGGGGGCTTTCCGGGCTTTCTTT
TRBJ2-3 TRBV9 TRBD2 . CASSVEGSGRGDTQYF TGTGCCAGCAGCGTAGAGGGTAGCGGGAGGGGAGATACGCAGTATTTT
TRBJ1-6 TRBV7-2 . . CASSLKTGHQHSPLHF TGTGCCAGCAGCTTGAAGACAGGCCATCAACATTCACCCCTCCACTTT
TRBJ1-2 TRBV11-3 . once CASSLSQASRHGYTF TGTGCCAGCAGCCTAAGTCAGGCGAGTCGCCATGGCTACACCTTC
TRBJ2-6 TRBV28 . . CASSFPGAGANVLTF TGTGCCAGCAGTTTCCCAGGGGCGGGGGCCAACGTCCTGACTTTC
TRBJ1-6 TRBV6-4 . . CASSDSGRGPLHF TGTGCCAGCAGTGACTCGGGGCGGGGTCCCCTCCACTTT
TRBJ1-1 TRBV3-1/TRBV3-2 . once CASSYYRESTEAFF TGTGCCAGCAGCTACTACAGGGAGAGCACTGAAGCTTTCTTT
TRBJ1-5 TRBV28 TRBD1 . CASSLGTGGQPQHF TGTGCCAGCAGTTTAGGGACAGGGGGTCAGCCCCAGCATTTT
TRBJ2-1 TRBV29-1 TRBD2 once CSAYLGASGRYANEQFF TGCAGCGCTTACCTGGGGGCTAGCGGGAGATATGCGAATGAGCAGTTCTTC
TRBJ1-3 TRBV5-4 . few CASTTGSSGNTIYF TGTGCCAGCACTACAGGAAGCTCTGGAAACACCATATATTTT
TRBJ1-2 TRBV28 TRBD1 . CASRKDRLIYGYTF TGTGCCAGCAGAAAGGACAGGTTGATTTATGGCTACACCTTC
TRBJ2-7 TRBV6-2/TRBV6-3 . . CASSYSEGIAYEQYF TGTGCCAGCAGTTACTCGGAGGGGATTGCCTACGAGCAGTACTTC
TRBJ1-4 TRBV7-9 TRBD1 . CASSLALSDRASRWEKLFF TGTGCCAGCAGCTTAGCGCTGTCGGACAGGGCCTCCCGGTGGGAAAAACTGTTTTTT
TRBJ2-2 TRBV5-4 . once CASSYGSGGGELFF TGTGCCAGCAGTTACGGGTCTGGCGGCGGGGAGCTGTTTTTT
TRBJ1-1 TRBV30 TRBD1 . CAWSVRDRVYTEAFF TGTGCCTGGAGTGTACGGGACAGGGTTTATACTGAAGCTTTCTTT
TRBJ1-2 TRBV19 . . CASSPSGGLADGYTF TGTGCCAGTAGTCCCTCTGGGGGCTTGGCAGATGGCTACACCTTC
TRBJ2-7 TRBV24-1 TRBD1 . CATSETGVYYEQYF TGTGCCACCAGTGAGACAGGGGTTTACTACGAGCAGTACTTC
TRBJ1-3 TRBV5-6 . . CASSLSQDGNTIYF TGTGCCAGCAGCTTGAGCCAGGATGGGAACACCATATATTTT
TRBJ2-7 TRBV9 . . CASSVSPRAGEQYF TGTGCCAGCAGCGTTTCTCCCAGGGCTGGCGAGCAGTACTTC
TRBJ1-3 TRBV6-6 . . CASSPGGFGNTIYF TGTGCCAGCAGCCCGGGGGGGTTCGGAAACACCATATATTTT
TRBJ2-7 TRBV28 TRBD2 . CASSFLAGGDEQYF TGTGCCAGCAGTTTTCTAGCGGGAGGTGACGAGCAGTACTTC
TRBJ2-7 TRBV6-6 TRBD2 . CASSPAPPVAGGTITYEQYF TGTGCCAGCAGTCCCGCCCCTCCTGTAGCGGGGGGAACCATTACCTACGAGCAGTACTTC
TRBJ1-1 TRBV5-8 . . CASSLDRGGKVTEAFF TGTGCCAGCAGCCTGGATCGCGGGGGAAAGGTCACTGAAGCTTTCTTT
TRBJ1-5 TRBV30 . . CAWSGGGNGNQPQHF TGTGCCTGGAGTGGGGGCGGGAATGGCAATCAGCCCCAGCATTTT
TRBJ2-5 TRBV2 . . CASTQGLRETQYF TGTGCCAGCACCCAGGGCTTGAGGGAGACCCAGTACTTC